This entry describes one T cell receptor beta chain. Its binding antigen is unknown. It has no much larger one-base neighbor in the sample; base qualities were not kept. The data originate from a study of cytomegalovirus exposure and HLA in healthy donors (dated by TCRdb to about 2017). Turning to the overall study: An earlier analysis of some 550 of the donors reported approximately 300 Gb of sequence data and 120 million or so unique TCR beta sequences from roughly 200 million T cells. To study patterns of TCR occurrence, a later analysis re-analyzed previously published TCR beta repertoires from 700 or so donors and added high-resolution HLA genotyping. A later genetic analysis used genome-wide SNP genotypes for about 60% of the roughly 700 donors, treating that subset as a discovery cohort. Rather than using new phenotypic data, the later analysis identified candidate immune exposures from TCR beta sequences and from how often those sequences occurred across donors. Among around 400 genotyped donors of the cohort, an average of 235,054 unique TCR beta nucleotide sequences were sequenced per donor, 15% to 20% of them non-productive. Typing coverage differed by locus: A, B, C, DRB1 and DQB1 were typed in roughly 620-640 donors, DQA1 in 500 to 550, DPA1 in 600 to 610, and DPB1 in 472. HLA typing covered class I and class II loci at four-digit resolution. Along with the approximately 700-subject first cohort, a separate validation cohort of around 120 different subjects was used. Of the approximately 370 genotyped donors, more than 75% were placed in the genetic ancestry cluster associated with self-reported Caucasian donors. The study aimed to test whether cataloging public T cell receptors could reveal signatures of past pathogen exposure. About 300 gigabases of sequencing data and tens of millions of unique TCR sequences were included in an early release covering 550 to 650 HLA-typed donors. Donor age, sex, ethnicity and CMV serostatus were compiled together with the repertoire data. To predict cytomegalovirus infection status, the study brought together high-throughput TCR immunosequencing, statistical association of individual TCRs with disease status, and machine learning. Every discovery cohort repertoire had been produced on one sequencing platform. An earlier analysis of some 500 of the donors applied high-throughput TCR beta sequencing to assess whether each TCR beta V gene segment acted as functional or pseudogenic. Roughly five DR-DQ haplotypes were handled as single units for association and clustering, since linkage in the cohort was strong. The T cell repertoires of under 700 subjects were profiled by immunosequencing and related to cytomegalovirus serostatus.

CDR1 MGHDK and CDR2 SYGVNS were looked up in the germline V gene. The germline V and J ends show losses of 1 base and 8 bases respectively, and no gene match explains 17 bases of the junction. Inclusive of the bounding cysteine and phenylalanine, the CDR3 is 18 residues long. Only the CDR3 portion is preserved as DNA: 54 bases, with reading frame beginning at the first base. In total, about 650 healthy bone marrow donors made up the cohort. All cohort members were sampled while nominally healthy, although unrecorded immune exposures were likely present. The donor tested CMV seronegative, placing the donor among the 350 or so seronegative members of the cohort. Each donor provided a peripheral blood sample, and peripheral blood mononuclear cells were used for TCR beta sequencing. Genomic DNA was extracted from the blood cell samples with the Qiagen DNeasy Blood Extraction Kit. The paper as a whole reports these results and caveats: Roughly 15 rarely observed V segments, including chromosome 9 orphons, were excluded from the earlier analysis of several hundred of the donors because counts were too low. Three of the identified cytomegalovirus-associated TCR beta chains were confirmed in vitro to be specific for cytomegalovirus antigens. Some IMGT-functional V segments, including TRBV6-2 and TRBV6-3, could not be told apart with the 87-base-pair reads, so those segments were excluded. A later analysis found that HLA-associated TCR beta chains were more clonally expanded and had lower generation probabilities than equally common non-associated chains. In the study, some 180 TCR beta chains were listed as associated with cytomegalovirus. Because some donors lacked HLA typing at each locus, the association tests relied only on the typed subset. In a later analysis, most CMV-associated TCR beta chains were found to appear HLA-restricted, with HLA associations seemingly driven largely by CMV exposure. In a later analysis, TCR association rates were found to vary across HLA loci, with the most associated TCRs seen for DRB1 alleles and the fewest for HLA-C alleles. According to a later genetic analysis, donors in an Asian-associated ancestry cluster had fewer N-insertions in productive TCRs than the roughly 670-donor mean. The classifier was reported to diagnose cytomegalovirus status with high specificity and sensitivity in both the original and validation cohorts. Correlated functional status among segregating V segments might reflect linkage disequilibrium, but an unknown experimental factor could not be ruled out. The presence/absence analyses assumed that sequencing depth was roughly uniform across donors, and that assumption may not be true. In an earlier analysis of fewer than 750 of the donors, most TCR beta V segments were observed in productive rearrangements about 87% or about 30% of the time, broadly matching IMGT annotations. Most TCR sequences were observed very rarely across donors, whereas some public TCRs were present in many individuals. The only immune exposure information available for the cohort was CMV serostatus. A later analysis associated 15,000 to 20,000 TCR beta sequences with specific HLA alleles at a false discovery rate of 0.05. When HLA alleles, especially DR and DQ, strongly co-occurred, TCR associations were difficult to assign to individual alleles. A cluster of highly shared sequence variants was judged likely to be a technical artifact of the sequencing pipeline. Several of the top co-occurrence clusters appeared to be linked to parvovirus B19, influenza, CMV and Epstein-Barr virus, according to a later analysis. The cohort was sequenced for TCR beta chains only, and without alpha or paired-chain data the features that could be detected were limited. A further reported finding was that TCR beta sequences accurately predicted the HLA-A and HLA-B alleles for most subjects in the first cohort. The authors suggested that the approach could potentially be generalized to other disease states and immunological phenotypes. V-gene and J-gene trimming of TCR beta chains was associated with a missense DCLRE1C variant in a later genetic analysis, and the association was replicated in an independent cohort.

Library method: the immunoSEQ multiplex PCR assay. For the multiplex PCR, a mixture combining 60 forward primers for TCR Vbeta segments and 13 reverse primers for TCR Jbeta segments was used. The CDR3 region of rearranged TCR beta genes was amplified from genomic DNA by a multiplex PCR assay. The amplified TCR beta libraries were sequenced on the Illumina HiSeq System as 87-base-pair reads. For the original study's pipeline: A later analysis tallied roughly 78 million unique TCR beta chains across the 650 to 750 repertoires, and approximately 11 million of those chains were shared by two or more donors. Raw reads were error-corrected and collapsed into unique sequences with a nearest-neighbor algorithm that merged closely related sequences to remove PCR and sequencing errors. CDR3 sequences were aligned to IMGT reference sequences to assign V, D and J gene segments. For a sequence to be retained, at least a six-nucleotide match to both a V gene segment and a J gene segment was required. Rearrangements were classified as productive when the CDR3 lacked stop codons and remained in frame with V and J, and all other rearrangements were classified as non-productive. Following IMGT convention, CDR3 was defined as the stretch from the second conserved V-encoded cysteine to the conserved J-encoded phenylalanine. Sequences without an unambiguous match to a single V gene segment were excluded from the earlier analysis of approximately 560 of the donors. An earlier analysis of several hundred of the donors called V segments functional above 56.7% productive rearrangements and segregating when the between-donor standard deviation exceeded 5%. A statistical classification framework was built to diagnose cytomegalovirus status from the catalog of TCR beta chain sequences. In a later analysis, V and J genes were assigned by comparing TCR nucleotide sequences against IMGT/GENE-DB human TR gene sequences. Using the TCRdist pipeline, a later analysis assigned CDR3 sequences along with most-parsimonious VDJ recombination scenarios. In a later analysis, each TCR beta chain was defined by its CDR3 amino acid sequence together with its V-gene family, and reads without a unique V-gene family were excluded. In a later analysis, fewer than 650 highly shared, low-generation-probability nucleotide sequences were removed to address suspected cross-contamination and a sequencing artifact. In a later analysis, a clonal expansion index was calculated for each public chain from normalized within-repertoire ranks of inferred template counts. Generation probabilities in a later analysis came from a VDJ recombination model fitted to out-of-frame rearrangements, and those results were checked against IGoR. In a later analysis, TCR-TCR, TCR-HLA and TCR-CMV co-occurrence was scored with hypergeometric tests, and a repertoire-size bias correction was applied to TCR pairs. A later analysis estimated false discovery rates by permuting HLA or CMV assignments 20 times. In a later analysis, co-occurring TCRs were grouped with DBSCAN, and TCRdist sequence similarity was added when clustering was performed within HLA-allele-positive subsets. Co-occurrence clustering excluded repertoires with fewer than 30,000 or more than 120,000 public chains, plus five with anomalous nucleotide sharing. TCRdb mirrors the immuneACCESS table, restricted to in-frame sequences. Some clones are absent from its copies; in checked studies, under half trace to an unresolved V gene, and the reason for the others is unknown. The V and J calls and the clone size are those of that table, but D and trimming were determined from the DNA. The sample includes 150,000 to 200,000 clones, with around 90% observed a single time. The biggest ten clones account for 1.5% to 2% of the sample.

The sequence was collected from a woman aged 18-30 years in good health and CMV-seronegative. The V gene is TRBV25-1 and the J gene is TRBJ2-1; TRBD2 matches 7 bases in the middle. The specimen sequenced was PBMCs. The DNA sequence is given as TGTGCCAGCAGTGAATGGTGGGGAGGGAAGGCCTCACTTGATGAGCAGTTCTTC. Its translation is CASSEWWGGKASLDEQFF.